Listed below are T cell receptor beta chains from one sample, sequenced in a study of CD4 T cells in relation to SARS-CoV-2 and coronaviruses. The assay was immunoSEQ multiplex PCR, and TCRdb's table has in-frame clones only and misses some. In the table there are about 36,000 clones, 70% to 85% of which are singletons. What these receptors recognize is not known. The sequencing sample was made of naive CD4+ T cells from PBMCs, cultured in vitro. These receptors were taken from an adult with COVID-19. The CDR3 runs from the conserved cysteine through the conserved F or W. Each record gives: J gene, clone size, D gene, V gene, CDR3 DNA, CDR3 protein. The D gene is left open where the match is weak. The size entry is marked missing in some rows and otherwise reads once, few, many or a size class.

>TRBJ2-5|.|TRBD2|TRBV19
TGTGCCAGTAGGCCGTCGAGCGGGGAAGAGACCCAGTACTTC
CASRPSSGEETQYF
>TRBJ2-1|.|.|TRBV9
TGTGCCAGCAGCGTAGGGCAGGGAGATTACAATGAGCAGTTCTTC
CASSVGQGDYNEQFF
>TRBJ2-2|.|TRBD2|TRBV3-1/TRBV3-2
TGTGCCAGCCAGCCTATAGCGGGAGGGGGAACCGGGGAGCTGTTTTTT
CASQPIAGGGTGELFF
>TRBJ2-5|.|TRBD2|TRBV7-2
TGTGCCAGCAGCTTAGAACTAGCGGGACAAGAGACCCAGTACTTC
CASSLELAGQETQYF
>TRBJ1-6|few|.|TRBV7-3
TGTGCCAGCAGCTTAATGGAGGGAGGCCCCCTCCACTTT
CASSLMEGGPLHF
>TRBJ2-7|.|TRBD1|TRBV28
TGTGCCAGCATCGAGGGACAGGGGAGGAAGCAGTACTTC
CASIEGQGRKQYF
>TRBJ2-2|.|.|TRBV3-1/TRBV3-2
TGTGCCAGCAGCATAGGAGGGGGAAACGGGGAGCTGTTTTTT
CASSIGGGNGELFF
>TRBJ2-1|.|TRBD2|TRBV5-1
TGCGCCAGCAGCTTGGGGGCTAGCGGGAGTTATGAGCAGTTCTTC
CASSLGASGSYEQFF
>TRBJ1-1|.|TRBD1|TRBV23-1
TGCGCCAGCAGTCAAACACCGGGACAGCCGCGTCACACTGAAGCTTTCTTT
CASSQTPGQPRHTEAFF
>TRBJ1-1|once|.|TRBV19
TGTGCCAGTAGTATTGGGGGGAACACTGAAGCTTTCTTT
CASSIGGNTEAFF
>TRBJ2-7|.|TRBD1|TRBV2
TGTGCCAGCAGTCGGGACAGGACCTACGAGCAGTACTTC
CASSRDRTYEQYF
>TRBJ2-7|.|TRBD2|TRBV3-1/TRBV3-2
TGTGCCAGCAGCCAAGGAAGCGGGAGCTACGAGCAGTACTTC
CASSQGSGSYEQYF
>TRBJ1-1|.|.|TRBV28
TGTGCCAGCAGGGGATATAGTGAAGCTTTCTTT
CASRGYSEAFF
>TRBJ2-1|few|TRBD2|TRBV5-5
TGTGCCAGCAGCTGGACTAGCGGGAGTGGCGATGAGCAGTTCTTC
CASSWTSGSGDEQFF
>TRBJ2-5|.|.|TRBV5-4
TGTGCCAGCAGCTTGGCAAACCAAGAGACCCAGTACTTC
CASSLANQETQYF
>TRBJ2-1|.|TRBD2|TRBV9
TGTGCCAGCAGCGCCGGTAGCGGGAGGGCCATGCCTGAGCAGTTCTTC
CASSAGSGRAMPEQFF
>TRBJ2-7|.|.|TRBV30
TGTGCCTGGAGTGGTAGCGTCCATGGGGAGCAGTACTTC
CAWSGSVHGEQYF
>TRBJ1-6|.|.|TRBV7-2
TGTGCCAGCAGCTACGGGGGGAGAAGTTCACCCCTCCACTTT
CASSYGGRSSPLHF
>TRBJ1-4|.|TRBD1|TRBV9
TGTGCCAGCAGCGTAACAGGGGGCGATGGTGAAAAACTGTTTTTT
CASSVTGGDGEKLFF
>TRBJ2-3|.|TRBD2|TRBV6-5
TGTGCCAGCGTGGCGGGAGGCACAGATACGCAGTATTTT
CASVAGGTDTQYF
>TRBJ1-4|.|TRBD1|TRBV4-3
TGCGCCAGCAGCCAAAGAGGGACAGGGGCTGAAAAACTGTTTTTT
CASSQRGTGAEKLFF
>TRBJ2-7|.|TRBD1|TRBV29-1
TGCAGCGTTAAAAACAGGGGAAGCGAGCAGTACTTC
CSVKNRGSEQYF
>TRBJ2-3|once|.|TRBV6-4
TGTGCCAGCAGCCCTACTTGGGCCAGCACAGATACGCAGTATTTT
CASSPTWASTDTQYF
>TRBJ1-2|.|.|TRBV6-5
TGTGCCAGCAGTTACTCACGGGGGGCGATTGGTGGCTACACCTTC
CASSYSRGAIGGYTF
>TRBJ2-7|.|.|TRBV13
TGTGCCAGCAGCTCGAAGGCAGGAGTCTACGAGCAGTACTTC
CASSSKAGVYEQYF
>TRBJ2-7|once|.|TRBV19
TGTGCCAGCAGTATGTACTCCTCGTACTACGAGCAGTACTTC
CASSMYSSYYEQYF
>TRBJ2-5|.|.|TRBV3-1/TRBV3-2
TGTGCCAGCAGCCACAGGGACGGACAAGAGACCCAGTACTTC
CASSHRDGQETQYF
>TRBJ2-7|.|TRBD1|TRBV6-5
TGTGCCAGCAAGAGCACAGGGGACCACGAGCAGTACTTC
CASKSTGDHEQYF
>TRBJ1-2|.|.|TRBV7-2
TGTGCCAGCAGCTTAGTGTGGCAGGAAAACTATGGCTACACCTTC
CASSLVWQENYGYTF
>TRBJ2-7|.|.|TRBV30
TGTGCCTGGACTTCCCCCCAGTTTTCCCCACACTTC
CAWTSPQFSPHF
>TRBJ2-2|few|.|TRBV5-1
TGCGCCAGCAGAGAGCAGAACTGGGAGGTCGCCGGGGAGCTGTTTTTT
CASREQNWEVAGELFF
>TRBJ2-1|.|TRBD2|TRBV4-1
TGCGCCAGCAGCCTAAACCGGAGGACTAGCGGGAACAATGAGCAGTTCTTC
CASSLNRRTSGNNEQFF
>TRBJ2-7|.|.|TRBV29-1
TGCAGCGTTGGCGGAGACTACGAGCAGTACTTC
CSVGGDYEQYF
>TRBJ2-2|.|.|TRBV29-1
TGCAGCGTGCGGGACCCGGGCACCGGGGAGCTGTTTTTT
CSVRDPGTGELFF
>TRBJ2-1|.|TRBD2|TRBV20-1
TGCAGTGCTAGTTTAGCGGGAGGCTACAATGAGCAGTTCTTC
CSASLAGGYNEQFF
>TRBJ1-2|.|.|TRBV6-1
TGTGCCAGCAGTGAGGGGCAGGGTAGGAACTATGGCTACACCTTC
CASSEGQGRNYGYTF
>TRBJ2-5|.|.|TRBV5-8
TGTGCCAGCAGCTGGAGTGGCAGTCAAGAGACCCAGTACTTC
CASSWSGSQETQYF
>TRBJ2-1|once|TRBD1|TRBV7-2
TGTGCCAGCAGCTTATCTCCGGGACAGGGTCCCTACAATGAGCAGTTCTTC
CASSLSPGQGPYNEQFF
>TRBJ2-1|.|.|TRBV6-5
TGTGCCAGCAAGGTTTATTTGAAAGACAATGAGCAGTTCTTC
CASKVYLKDNEQFF
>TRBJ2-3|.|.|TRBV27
TGTGCCAGCAGTTTATGGTCCGGATTGCTAGCGAATACAGATACGCAGTATTTT
CASSLWSGLLANTDTQYF
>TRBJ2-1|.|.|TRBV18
TGTGCCAGCTCACCGACTCGTAGCTCCTACAATGAGCAGTTCTTC
CASSPTRSSYNEQFF
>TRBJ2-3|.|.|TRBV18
TGTGCCAGCTCACCACTTACTCTAAGCACAGATACGCAGTATTTT
CASSPLTLSTDTQYF
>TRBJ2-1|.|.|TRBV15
TGTGCCACCAGCAGATACGGGACACAGTTGAATGAGCAGTTCTTC
CATSRYGTQLNEQFF
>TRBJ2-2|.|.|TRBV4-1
TGCGCCAGCAGCCAAGGGCTGGTTCACACCGGGGAGCTGTTTTTT
CASSQGLVHTGELFF
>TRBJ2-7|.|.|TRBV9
TGTGCCAGCAGCGTGGGGGCAAGCCACGAGCAGTACTTC
CASSVGASHEQYF
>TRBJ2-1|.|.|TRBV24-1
TGTGCCACCAGTGACTCCTATCCTCACAATGAGCAGTTCTTC
CATSDSYPHNEQFF
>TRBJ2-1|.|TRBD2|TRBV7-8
TGTGCCAGCAGCCGAGAGCGACTAGCGAGTGAGCAGTTCTTC
CASSRERLASEQFF
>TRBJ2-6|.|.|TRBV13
TGTGCCAGCAGCAAACGCACGAACGGGGCCAACGTCCTGACTTTC
CASSKRTNGANVLTF
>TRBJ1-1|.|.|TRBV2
TGTGCCAGCCGACAGGAGGCGAACACTGAAGCTTTCTTT
CASRQEANTEAFF